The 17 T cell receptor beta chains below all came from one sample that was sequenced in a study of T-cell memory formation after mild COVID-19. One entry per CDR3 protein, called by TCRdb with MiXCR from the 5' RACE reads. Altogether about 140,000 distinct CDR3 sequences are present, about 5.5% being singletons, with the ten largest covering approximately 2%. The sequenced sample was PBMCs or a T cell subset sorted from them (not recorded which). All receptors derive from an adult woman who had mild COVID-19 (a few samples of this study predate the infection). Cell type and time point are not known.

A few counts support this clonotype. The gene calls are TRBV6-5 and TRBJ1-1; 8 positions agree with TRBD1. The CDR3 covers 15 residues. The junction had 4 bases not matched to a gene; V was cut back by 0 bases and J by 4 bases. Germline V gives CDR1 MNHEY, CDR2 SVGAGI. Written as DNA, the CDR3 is TGTGCCAGCAGTTACTCCTGGACAGGGCTCACTGAAGCTTTCTTT. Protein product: CASSYSWTGLTEAFF.

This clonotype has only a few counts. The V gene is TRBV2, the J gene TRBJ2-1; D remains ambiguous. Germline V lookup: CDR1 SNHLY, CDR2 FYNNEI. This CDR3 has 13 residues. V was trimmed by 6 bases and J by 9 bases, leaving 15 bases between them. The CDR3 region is CASRGALEAEQFF. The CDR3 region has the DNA TGTGCCAGCAGAGGAGCCCTAGAGGCTGAGCAGTTCTTC.

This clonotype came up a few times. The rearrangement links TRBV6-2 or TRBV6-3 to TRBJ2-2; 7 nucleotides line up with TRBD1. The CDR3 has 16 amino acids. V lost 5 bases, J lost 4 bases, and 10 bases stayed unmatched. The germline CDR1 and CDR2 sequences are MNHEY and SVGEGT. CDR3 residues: CASSPRQGKVTGELFF. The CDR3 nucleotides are TGTGCCAGCAGTCCAAGACAGGGAAAGGTCACCGGGGAGCTGTTTTTT.

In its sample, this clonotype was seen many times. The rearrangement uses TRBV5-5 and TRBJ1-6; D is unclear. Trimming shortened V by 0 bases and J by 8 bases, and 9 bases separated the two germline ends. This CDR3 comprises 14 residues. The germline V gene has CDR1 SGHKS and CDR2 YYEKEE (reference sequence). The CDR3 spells CASSLGNPDSPLHF. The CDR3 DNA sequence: TGTGCCAGCAGCTTGGGGAACCCGGATTCACCCCTCCACTTT. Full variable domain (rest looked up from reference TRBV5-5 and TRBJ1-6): DAGVTQSPTHLIKTRGQQVTLRCSPISGHKSVSWYQQVLGQGPQFIFQYYEKEERGRGNFPDRFSARQFPNYSSELNVNALLLGDSALYLCASSLGNPDSPLHFGNGTRLTVT.

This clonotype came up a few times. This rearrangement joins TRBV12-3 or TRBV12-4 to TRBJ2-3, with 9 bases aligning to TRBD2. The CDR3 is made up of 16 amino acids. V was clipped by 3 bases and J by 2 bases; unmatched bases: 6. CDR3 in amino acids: CASSFFGGGDTDTQYF. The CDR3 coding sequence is TGTGCCAGCAGTTTCTTCGGCGGGGGGGACACAGATACGCAGTATTTT.

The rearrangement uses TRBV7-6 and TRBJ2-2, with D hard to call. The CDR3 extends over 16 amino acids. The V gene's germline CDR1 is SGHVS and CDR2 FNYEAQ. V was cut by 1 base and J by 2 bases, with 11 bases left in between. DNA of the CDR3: TGTGCCAGCAGCTTAGAAGGTGGCAGCAACACCGGGGAGCTGTTTTTT. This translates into CASSLEGGSNTGELFF.

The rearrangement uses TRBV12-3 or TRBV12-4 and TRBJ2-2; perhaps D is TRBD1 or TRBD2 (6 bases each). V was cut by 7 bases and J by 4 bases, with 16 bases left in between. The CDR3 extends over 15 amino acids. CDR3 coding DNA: TGTGCCAGCATCAAGGGGGGCAGGGGCACCGGGGAGCTGTTTTTT. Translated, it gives CASIKGGRGTGELFF.

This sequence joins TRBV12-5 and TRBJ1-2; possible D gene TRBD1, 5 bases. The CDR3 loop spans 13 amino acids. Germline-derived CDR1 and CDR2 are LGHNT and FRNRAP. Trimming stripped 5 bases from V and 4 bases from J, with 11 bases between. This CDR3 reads CASGEGTFYGYTF. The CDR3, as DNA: TGTGCTAGTGGTGAGGGGACCTTCTATGGCTACACCTTC.

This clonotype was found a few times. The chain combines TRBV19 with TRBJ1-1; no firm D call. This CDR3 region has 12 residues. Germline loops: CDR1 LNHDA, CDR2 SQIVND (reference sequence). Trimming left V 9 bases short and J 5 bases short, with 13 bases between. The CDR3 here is CASRSWDTEAFF. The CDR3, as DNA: TGTGCCAGCAGAAGCTGGGATACTGAAGCTTTCTTT. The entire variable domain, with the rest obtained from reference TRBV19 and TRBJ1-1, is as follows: DGGITQSPKYLFRKEGQNVTLSCEQNLNHDAMYWYRQDPGQGLRLIYYSQIVNDFQKGDIAEGYSVSREKKESFPLTVTSAQKNPTAFYLCASRSWDTEAFFGQGTRLTVV.

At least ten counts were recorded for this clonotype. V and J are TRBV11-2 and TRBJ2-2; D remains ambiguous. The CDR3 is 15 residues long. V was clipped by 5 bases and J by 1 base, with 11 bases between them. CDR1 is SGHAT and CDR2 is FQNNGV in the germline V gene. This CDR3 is CASSPLLGNTGELFF. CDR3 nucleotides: TGTGCCAGCAGCCCATTGTTGGGGAACACCGGGGAGCTGTTTTTT.

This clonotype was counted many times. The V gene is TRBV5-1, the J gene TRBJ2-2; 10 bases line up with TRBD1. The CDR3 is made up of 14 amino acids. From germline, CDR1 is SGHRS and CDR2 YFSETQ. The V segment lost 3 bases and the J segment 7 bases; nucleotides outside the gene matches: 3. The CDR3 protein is CASSSRTGGGELFF. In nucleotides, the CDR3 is TGCGCCAGCAGCTCCCGGACAGGGGGCGGGGAGCTGTTTTTT.

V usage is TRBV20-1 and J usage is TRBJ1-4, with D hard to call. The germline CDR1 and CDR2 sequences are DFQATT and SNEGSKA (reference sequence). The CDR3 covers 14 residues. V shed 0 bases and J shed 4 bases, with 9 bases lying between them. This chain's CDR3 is CSARDRTFNEKLFF. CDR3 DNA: TGCAGTGCTAGAGACAGGACCTTTAATGAAAAACTGTTTTTT.

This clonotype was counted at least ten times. CDR3 protein: CASSLAGGSQYF. CDR3 sequence (DNA): TGTGCCAGCAGCTTAGCGGGAGGAAGCCAGTACTTC. The gene calls are TRBV7-9 and TRBJ2-5; possible D gene TRBD2, 6 bases. From germline, CDR1 is SEHNR and CDR2 FQNEAQ (reference sequence). The CDR3 covers 12 residues. The V and J ends lost 0 bases and 10 bases respectively, with 9 bases between them.

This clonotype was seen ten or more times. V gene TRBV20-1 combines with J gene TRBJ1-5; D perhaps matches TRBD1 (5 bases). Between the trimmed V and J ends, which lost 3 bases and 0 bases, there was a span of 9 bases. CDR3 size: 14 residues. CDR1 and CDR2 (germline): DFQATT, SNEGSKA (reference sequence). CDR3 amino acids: CSARSGNSNQPQHF. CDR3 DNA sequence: TGCAGTGCTAGGTCAGGGAATAGCAATCAGCCCCAGCATTTT.

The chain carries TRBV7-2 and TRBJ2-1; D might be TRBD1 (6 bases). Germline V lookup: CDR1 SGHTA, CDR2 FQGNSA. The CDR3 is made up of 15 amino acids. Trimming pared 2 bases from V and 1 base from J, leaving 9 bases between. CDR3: CASSLQGTSYNEQFF. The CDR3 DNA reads TGTGCCAGCAGCTTACAGGGGACATCCTACAATGAGCAGTTCTTC.

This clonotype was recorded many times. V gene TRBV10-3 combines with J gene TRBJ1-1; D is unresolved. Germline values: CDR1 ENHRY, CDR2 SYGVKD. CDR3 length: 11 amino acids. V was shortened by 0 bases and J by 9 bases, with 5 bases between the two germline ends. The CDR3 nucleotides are TGTGCCATCAGTGAGTCAGTCCAAGCTTTCTTT. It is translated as CAISESVQAFF.

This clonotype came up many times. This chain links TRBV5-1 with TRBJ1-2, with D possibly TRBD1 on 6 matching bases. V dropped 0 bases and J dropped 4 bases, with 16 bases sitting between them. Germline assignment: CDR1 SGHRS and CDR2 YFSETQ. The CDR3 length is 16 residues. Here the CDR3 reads CASSLGTAQSFYGYTF. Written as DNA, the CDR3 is TGCGCCAGCAGCTTGGGGACAGCCCAATCCTTCTATGGCTACACCTTC.